This T cell receptor (beta chain) stems from a study of blood T cells in healthy people across ages. Study results and limitations: Long-lived and aged donors differed, with more naive CD4+ cells and higher diversity in the long-lived. Donor CMV status, an unknown factor, possibly confounded changes in expanded clonotypes.

Healthy Caucasians from Russia aged roughly 6 to 90 served as donors. For this clonotype: Its specificity is unknown.

Alongside a J-beta primer mix, a sample-barcoded 5' primer served in a second PCR lasting 7 to 11 cycles. TCRdb recomputed calls from the 5' RACE reads with MiXCR, one row per CDR3 protein. The sample contains roughly 930,000 distinct CDR3 sequences, 40% to 60% of which appear only once. This CDR3 has 15 amino acids. The germline V gene encodes CDR1 SGHRS and CDR2 YFSETQ. Trimming cost V 4 bases and J 13 bases, with 24 bases left between them. This TCR was sampled from a man under 40 in good health. This sequence joins TRBV5-1 and TRBJ2-4, with D possibly TRBD2 on 5 matching bases. Specimen: blood. CDR3 nucleotides: TGCGCCAGCAGCATCGACAAGACTAAGTACAATGAGCAGTACTTC. It specifies CASSIDKTKYNEQYF.